The clone carrying this TCR beta chain was detected ten times or more. The data derive from a study of T-cell reconstitution after alpha-beta-depleted transplantation in children. The CDR3 extends over 14 amino acids. V lost 1 base and J 1 base, leaving 7 bases between the germline ends. In germline, CDR1 is MGHRA, CDR2 YSYEKL. This sample's TCRbeta library carried unique molecular identifier barcodes. TCRdb analysed the PCR reads with MiXCR anew, one entry per CDR3 protein. This sample yields about 340,000 distinct CDR3 sequences, of which 10% are seen a single time; about 2.3% belongs to the top ten.

Sequenced material: PBMCs from the stem cell graft donor, taken from the stem cell graft. V gene TRBV4-1 combines with J gene TRBJ1-1, with D uncertain. The sequence was obtained from a human donor who donated a stem cell graft to a child with acute lymphoblastic leukemia. CDR3 loop: CASSQGPGNTEAFF. Here the CDR3 DNA reads TGCGCCAGCAGCCAAGGTCCAGGGAACACTGAAGCTTTCTTT.